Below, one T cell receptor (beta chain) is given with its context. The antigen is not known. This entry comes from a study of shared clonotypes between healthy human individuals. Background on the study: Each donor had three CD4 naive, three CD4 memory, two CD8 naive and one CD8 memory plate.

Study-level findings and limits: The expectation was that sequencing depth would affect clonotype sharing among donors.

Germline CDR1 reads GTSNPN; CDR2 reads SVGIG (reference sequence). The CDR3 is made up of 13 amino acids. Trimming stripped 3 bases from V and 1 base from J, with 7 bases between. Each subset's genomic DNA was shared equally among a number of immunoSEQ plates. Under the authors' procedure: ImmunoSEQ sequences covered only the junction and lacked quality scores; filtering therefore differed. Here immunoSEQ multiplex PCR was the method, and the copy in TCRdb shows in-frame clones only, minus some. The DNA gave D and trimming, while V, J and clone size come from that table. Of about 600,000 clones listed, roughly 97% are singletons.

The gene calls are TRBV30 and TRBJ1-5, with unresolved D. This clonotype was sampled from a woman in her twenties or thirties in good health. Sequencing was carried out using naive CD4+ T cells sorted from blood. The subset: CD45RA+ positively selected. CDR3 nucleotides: TGTGCCTGGAGCACGACCAGCAATCAGCCCCAGCATTTT. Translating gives CAWSTTSNQPQHF.